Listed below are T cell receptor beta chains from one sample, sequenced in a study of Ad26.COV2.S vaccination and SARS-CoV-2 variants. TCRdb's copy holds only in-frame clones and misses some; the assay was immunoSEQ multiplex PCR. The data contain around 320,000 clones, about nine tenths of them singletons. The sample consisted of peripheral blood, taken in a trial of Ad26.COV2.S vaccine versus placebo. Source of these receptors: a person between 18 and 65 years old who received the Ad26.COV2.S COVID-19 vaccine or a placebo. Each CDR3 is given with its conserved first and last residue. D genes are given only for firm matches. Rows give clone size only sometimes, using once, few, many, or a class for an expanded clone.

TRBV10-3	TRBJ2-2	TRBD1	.	CAIAGQGDTGELFF	TGTGCCATAGCGGGACAGGGGGACACCGGGGAGCTGTTTTTT
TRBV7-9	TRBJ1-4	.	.	CASRPQDNEKLFF	TGTGCCAGCAGACCACAGGATAATGAAAAACTGTTTTTT
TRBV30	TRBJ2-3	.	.	CAWSRISSTDTQYF	TGTGCCTGGAGTAGGATTAGCAGCACAGATACGCAGTATTTT
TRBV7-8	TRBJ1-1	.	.	CASRARTPHPDLNTEAFF	TGTGCCAGTCGAGCCCGAACCCCACATCCCGATCTCAACACTGAAGCTTTCTTT
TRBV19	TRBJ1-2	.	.	CASSIRGVNYGYTF	TGTGCCAGTAGTATACGGGGGGTCAACTATGGCTACACCTTC
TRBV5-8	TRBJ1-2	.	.	CASSLRVNYGYTF	TGTGCCAGCAGCTTGCGAGTAAACTATGGCTACACCTTC
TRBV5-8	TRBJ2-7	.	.	CASSLLIGYLHEQYF	TGTGCCAGCAGCTTACTGATTGGCTACTTGCACGAGCAGTACTTC
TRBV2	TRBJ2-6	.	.	CASFPGFLAGANVLTF	TGTGCCAGCTTCCCGGGGTTCTTAGCCGGGGCCAACGTCCTGACTTTC
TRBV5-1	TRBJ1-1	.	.	CASSLAWPEAFF	TGCGCCAGCAGCTTGGCCTGGCCTGAAGCTTTCTTT
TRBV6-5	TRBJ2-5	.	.	CASSYSAGIQETQYF	TGTGCCAGCAGTTACTCAGCAGGCATACAAGAGACCCAGTACTTC
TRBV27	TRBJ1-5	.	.	CASSLYQGVNQPQHF	TGTGCCAGCAGTTTATATCAGGGCGTAAATCAGCCCCAGCATTTT
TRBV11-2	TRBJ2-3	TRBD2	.	CASSILAGGTDTQYF	TGTGCCAGCAGCATCCTAGCGGGGGGCACAGATACGCAGTATTTT
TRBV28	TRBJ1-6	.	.	CASNTGINSPLHF	TGTGCCAGCAATACAGGCATTAATTCACCCCTCCACTTT
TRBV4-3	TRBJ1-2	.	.	CASSQELERANYGYTF	TGCGCCAGCAGCCAAGAATTGGAGAGGGCAAACTATGGCTACACCTTC
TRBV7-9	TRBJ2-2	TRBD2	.	CASSRNSGGVNTGELFF	TGTGCCAGCAGCCGAAATAGCGGGGGGGTGAACACCGGGGAGCTGTTTTTT
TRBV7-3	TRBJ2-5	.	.	CASTGAQYF	TGTGCCAGCACAGGGGCCCAGTACTTC
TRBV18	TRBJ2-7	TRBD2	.	CASSPRTSGGEGEQYF	TGTGCCAGCTCACCAAGGACTAGCGGGGGGGAAGGAGAGCAGTACTTC
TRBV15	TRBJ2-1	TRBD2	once	CATSRELAGLYDEQFF	TGTGCCACCAGCAGAGAACTAGCGGGTCTTTACGATGAGCAGTTCTTC
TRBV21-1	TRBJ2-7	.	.	CASSKRTGRDEQYF	TGTGCCAGCAGCAAGCGGACAGGGAGGGACGAGCAGTACTTC
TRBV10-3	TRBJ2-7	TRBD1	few	CAISGTDRDNSYEQYF	TGTGCCATCAGTGGGACTGACAGGGATAATTCCTACGAGCAGTACTTC
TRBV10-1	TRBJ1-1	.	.	CASSEIPGLRGGRGALNTEAFF	TGCGCCAGCAGTGAGATTCCGGGACTCAGGGGCGGACGGGGGGCCTTGAACACTGAAGCTTTCTTT
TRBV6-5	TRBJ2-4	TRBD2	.	CASGSGGAGIQYF	TGTGCCAGCGGGAGCGGGGGGGCCGGCATTCAGTACTTC
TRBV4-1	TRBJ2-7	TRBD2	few	CASSQGLAGEQYF	TGCGCCAGCAGCCAGGGACTAGCGGGCGAGCAGTACTTC
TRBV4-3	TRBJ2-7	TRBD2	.	CASSPGTSGGYEQYF	TGCGCCAGCAGCCCCGGGACTAGCGGGGGCTACGAGCAGTACTTC
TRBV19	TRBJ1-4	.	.	CASSLTLPNEKLFF	TGTGCCAGTAGTCTGACCCTCCCCAATGAAAAACTGTTTTTT
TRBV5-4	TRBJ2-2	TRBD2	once	CASSRSGGNTGELFF	TGTGCCAGCAGCCGGAGCGGGGGGAACACCGGGGAGCTGTTTTTT
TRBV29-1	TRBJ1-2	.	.	CSVPDIYGYTF	TGCAGCGTGCCCGACATTTATGGCTACACCTTC
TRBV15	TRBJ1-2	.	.	CATSSAGTIHGYTF	TGTGCCACCAGCAGTGCAGGGACAATCCATGGCTACACCTTC
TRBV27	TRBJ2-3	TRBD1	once	CASRTGTASTDTQYF	TGTGCCAGCAGAACCGGGACAGCTAGCACAGATACGCAGTATTTT
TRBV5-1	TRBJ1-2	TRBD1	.	CASSYGQGTGGYTF	TGCGCCAGCAGCTATGGACAGGGGACAGGGGGCTACACCTTC
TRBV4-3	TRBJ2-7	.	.	CASSQDLVRSYEQYF	TGCGCCAGCAGCCAAGATTTGGTGCGCTCCTACGAGCAGTACTTC
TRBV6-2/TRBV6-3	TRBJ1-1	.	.	CASSGGYTEAFF	TGTGCCAGCAGCGGGGGGTACACTGAAGCTTTCTTT
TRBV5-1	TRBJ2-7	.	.	CASSLAGSEQYF	TGCGCCAGCAGCTTGGCAGGTTCCGAGCAGTACTTC
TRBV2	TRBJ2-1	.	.	CASSEGRALRDEQFF	TGTGCCAGCAGTGAAGGCCGGGCTCTCAGGGATGAGCAGTTCTTC
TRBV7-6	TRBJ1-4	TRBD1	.	CASSLRGLGEKLFF	TGTGCCAGCAGCTTAAGGGGGCTGGGGGAAAAACTGTTTTTT
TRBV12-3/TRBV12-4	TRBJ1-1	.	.	CASSLSMNTEAFF	TGTGCCAGCAGTTTATCCATGAACACTGAAGCTTTCTTT
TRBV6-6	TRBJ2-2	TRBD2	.	CASSYGRVRMGELFF	TGTGCCAGCAGTTACGGGAGGGTCCGAATGGGGGAGCTGTTTTTT
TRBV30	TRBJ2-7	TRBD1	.	CAWSVQGQGDYEQYF	TGTGCCTGGAGTGTACAGGGACAGGGGGACTACGAGCAGTACTTC
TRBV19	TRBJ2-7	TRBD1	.	CASSGGTGDYEQYF	TGTGCCAGTAGTGGGGGGACAGGAGACTACGAGCAGTACTTC
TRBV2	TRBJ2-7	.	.	CASSETYEQYF	TGTGCCAGCAGTGAAACCTACGAGCAGTACTTC
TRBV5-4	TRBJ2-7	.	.	CASSLVYTNTYEQYF	TGTGCCAGCAGCTTGGTTTACACGAACACCTACGAGCAGTACTTC
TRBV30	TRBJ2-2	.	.	CAWRPRGADTGELFF	TGTGCCTGGAGACCCAGGGGGGCGGACACCGGGGAGCTGTTTTTT
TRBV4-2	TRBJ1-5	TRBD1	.	CASSQTGVGQPQHF	TGTGCCAGCAGCCAAACAGGGGTTGGTCAGCCCCAGCATTTT
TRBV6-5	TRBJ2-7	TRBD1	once	CASGEYRGHEQYF	TGTGCCAGCGGGGAGTACAGGGGGCACGAGCAGTACTTC
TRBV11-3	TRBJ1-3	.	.	CASSSPGSPNTIYF	TGTGCCAGCAGCTCCCCGGGGAGCCCCAACACCATATATTTT